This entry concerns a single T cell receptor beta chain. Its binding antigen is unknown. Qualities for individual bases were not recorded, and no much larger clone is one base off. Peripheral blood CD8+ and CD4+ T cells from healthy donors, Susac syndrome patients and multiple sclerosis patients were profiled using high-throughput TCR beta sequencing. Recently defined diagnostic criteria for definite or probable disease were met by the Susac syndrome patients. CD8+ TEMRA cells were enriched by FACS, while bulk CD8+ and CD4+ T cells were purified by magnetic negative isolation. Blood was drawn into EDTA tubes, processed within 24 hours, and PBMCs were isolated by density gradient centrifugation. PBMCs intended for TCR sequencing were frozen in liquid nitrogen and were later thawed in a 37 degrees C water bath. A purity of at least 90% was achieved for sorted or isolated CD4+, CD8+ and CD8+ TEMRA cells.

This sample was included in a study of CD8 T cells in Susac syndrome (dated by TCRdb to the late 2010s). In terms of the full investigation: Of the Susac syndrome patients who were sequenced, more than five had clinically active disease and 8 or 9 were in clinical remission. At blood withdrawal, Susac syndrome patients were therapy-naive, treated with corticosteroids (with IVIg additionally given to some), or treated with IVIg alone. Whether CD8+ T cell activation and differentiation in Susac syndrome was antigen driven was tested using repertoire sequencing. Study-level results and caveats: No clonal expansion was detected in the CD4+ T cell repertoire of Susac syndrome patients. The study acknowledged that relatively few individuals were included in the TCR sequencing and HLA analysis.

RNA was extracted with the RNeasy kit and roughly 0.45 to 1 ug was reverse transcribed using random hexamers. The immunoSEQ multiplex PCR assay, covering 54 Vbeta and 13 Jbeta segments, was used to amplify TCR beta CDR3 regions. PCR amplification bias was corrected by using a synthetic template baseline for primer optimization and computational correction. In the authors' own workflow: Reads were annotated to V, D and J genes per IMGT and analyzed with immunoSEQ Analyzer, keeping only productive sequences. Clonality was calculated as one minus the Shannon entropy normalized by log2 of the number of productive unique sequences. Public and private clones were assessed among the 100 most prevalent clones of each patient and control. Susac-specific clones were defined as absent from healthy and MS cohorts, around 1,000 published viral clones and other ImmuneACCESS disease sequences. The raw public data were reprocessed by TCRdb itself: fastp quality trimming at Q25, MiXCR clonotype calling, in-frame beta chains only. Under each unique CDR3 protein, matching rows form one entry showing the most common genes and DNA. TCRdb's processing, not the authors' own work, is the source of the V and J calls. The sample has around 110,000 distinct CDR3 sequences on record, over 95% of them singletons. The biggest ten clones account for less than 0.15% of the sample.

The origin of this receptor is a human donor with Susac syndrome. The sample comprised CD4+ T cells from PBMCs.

The CDR3 protein: CASSQEGGRHTEAFF. The DNA reads TGTGCCAGCAGCCAAGAGGGTGGACGTCACACTGAAGCTTTCTTT. The sequence joins TRBV3-1 to TRBJ1-1, with an unclear D gene assignment. Reading the germline V gene (reference sequence) gives CDR1 LGHDT and CDR2 YNNKEL. V drops 0 bases and J drops 3 bases, leaving 11 bases in between. The CDR3 sequence holds 15 residues, the cysteine and phenylalanine included. The retained sequence is limited to the CDR3, 45 bases, with the frame set at the first base.